The source of this T cell receptor beta chain is a study of shared clonotypes between healthy human individuals. The table came from immunoSEQ multiplex PCR; TCRdb's copy has only in-frame clones and leaves some out. Among roughly 1,500,000 clones listed, about 98.5% were seen once. The germline CDR1 and CDR2 sequences are SEHNR and FQNEAQ (reference sequence). The CDR3 contains 15 residues. V lost 3 bases, J lost 3 bases, and 2 bases stayed unmatched. Only one count was recorded for this clone. The clonotype comes from a man aged 25-45 years in good health. The J gene is TRBJ2-2, the V gene TRBV7-9; 9 positions match TRBD1. The sequenced sample consisted of naive CD4+ T cells sorted from blood. Regarding subset: CD45RA+ positively selected. The CDR3 region has the DNA TGTGCCAGCAGCTTCAGGACAGGGGACACCGGGGAGCTGTTTTTT. This codes for CASSFRTGDTGELFF.